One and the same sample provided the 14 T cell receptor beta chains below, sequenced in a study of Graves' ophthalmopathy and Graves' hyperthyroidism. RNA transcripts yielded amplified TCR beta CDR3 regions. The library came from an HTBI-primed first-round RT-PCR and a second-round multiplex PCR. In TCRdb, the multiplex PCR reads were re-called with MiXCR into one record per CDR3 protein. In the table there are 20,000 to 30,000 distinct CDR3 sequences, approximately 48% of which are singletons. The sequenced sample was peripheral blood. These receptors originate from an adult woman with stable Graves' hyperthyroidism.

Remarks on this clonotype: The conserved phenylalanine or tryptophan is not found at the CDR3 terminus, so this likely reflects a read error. This chain's CDR3 is CATSRDRLRPSSYEQYL. In DNA form, the CDR3 reads TGTGCCACCAGCAGAGATCGCCTAAGGCCTAGCTCCTACGAGCAGTACCTC. This rearrangement joins TRBV15 to TRBJ2-7; D is uncertain. Trimming removed 0 bases from V and 0 bases from J, with 15 bases in between. Germline V gene lookup returns CDR1 LNHNV and CDR2 YYDKDF (reference sequence). This CDR3 is built from 17 residues.

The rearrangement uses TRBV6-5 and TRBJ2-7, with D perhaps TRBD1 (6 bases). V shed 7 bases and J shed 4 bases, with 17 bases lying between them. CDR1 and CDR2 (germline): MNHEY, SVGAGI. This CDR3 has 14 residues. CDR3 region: CASTPGTYSYEQYF. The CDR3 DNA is TGTGCCAGCACACCCGGGACATATAGTTACGAGCAGTACTTC.

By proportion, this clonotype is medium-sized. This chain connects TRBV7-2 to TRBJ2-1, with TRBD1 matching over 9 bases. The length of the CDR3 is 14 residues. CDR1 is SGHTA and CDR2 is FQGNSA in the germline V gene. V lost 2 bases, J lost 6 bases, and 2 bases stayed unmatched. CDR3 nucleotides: TGTGCCAGCAGCTTAATACAGGGGGCCAATGAGCAGTTCTTC. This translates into CASSLIQGANEQFF.

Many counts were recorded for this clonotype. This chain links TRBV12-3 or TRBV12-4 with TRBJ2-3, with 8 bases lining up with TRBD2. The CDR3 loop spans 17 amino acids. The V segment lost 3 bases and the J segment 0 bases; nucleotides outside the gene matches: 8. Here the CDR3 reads CASSFPAGASSTDTQYF. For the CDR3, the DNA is TGTGCCAGCAGTTTCCCAGCGGGGGCCTCTAGCACAGATACGCAGTATTTT.

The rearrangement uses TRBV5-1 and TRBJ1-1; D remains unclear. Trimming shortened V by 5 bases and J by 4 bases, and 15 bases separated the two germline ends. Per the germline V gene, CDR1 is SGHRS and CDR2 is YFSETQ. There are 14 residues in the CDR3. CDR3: CASRSAHISTEAFF. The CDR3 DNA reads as TGCGCCAGCAGGTCGGCCCACATTAGCACTGAAGCTTTCTTT.

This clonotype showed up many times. CDR3 in amino acids: CASEPTGREPGYTF. Here the CDR3 DNA reads TGTGCCAGTGAACCGACAGGGAGAGAGCCGGGCTACACCTTC. This rearrangement joins TRBV19 to TRBJ1-2; 7 bases are shared with TRBD1. V gave up 8 bases and J gave up 8 bases; unmatched junction bases: 14. This CDR3 comprises 14 residues. Germline CDR1 reads LNHDA; CDR2 reads SQIVND (reference sequence). The full variable domain, its missing parts supplied by reference TRBV19 and TRBJ1-2, is DGGITQSPKYLFRKEGQNVTLSCEQNLNHDAMYWYRQDPGQGLRLIYYSQIVNDFQKGDIAEGYSVSREKKESFPLTVTSAQKNPTAFYLCASEPTGREPGYTFGSGTRLTVV.

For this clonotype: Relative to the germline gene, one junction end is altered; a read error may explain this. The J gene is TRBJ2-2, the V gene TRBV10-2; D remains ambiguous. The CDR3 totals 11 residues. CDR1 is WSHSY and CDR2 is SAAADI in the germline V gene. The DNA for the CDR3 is TGCGCCGGCAGTGAGGCCGGGGAGCTGTTTTTT. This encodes CAGSEAGELFF.

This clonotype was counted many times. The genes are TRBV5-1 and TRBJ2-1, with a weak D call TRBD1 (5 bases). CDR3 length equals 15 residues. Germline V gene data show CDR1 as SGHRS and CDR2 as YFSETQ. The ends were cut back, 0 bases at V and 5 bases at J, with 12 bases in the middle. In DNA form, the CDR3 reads TGCGCCAGCAGCTTGGGGCAGGGTAGCCACAATGAGCAGTTCTTC. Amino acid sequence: CASSLGQGSHNEQFF. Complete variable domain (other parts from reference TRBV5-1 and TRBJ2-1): KAGVTQTPRYLIKTRGQQVTLSCSPISGHRSVSWYQQTPGQGLQFLFEYFSETQRNKGNFPGRFSGRQFSNSRSEMNVSTLELGDSALYLCASSLGQGSHNEQFFGPGTRLTVL.

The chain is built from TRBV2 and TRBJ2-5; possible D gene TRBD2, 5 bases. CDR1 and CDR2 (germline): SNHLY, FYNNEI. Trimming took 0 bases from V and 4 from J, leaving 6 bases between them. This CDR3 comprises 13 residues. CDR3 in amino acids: CASSEAGRETQYF. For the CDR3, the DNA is TGTGCCAGCAGTGAAGCGGGGAGAGAGACCCAGTACTTC.

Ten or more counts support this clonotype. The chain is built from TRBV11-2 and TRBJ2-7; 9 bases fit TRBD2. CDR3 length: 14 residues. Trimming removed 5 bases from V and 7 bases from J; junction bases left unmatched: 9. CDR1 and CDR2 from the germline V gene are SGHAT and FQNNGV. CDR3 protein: CASSLGAAGGEQYF. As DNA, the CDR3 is TGTGCCAGCAGCCTAGGGGCAGCGGGAGGAGAGCAGTACTTC.

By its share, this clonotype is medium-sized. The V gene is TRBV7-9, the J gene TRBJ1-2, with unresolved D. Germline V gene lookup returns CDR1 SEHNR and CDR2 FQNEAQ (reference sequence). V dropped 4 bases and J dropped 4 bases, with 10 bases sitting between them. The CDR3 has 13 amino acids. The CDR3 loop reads CASSWVVSYGYTF. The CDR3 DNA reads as TGTGCCAGCAGCTGGGTTGTTAGCTATGGCTACACCTTC.

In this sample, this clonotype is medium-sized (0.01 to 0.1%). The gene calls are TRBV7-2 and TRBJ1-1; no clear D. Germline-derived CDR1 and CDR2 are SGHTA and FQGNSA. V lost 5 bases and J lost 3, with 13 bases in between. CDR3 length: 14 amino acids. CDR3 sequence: CASSLPWRDTEAFF. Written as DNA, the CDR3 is TGTGCCAGCAGCCTCCCGTGGCGTGACACTGAAGCTTTCTTT.

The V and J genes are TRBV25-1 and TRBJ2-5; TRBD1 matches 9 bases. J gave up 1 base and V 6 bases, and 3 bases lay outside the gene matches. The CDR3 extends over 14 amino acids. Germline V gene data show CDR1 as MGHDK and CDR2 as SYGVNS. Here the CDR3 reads CASRTTGGQETQYF. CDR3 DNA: TGTGCCAGCAGGACGACAGGGGGCCAAGAGACCCAGTACTTC.

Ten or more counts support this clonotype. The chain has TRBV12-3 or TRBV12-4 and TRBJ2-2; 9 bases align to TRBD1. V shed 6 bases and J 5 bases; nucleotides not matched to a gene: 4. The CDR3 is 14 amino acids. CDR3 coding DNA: TGTGCCAGCAGGGACAGGGGTTGGACCGGGGAGCTGTTTTTT. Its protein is CASRDRGWTGELFF.